These 10 T cell receptor beta chains share one sample of origin, sequenced in a study of chemoradiotherapy in HPV16-positive cancers. Sequenced by immunoSEQ multiplex PCR; TCRdb stores in-frame clones only, minus some. The sample has about 23,000 clones, about 90% seen once; the top ten hold roughly 4.3%. Sample: blood, taken from a patient who underwent chemoradiotherapy. The receptors stem from a human donor with HPV-associated anogenital cancer.

As to this clone: The same CDR3 can be traced to other DNA sequences in this sample. The V call is TRBV11-2, the J call TRBJ1-1; D not resolved. The CDR3 sequence is 13 residues long. The V end lost 2 bases, the J end lost 4 bases, and 8 bases lay between the germline ends. Per germline, CDR1 SGHAT and CDR2 FQNNGV. CDR3 bases: TGTGCCAGCAGCTTAACGGCGGGCACTGAAGCTTTCTTT. Translating gives CASSLTAGTEAFF. The full variable domain, its missing parts supplied by reference TRBV11-2 and TRBJ1-1, is EAGVAQSPRYKIIEKRQSVAFWCNPISGHATLYWYQQILGQGPKLLIQFQNNGVVDDSQLPKDRFSAERLKGVDSTLKIQPAKLEDSAVYLCASSLTAGTEAFFGQGTRLTVV.

There are a few counts of this clone. In nucleotides, the CDR3 is TGTGCCAGTAGTGCCGGGACAGGGGGCTCCAACTATGGCTACACCTTC. Translating it yields CASSAGTGGSNYGYTF. This rearrangement joins TRBV19 to TRBJ1-2, with 12 nucleotides matching TRBD1. CDR1 LNHDA and CDR2 SQIVND come from the germline V gene (reference sequence). The ends lost 5 bases at V and 2 bases at J; junction bases unmatched: 6. This CDR3 has 16 amino acids.

V gene TRBV11-3 combines with J gene TRBJ2-1; D gene ambiguous. V lost 1 base to trimming and J lost 3 bases, with 10 bases between them. The germline V gene has CDR1 SGHNT and CDR2 YENEEA. The CDR3 runs to 15 residues. CDR3 bases: TGTGCCAGCAGCTTAGTTGCTAGTGGCTACAATGAGCAGTTCTTC. Its translation is CASSLVASGYNEQFF.

V and J are TRBV6-1 and TRBJ2-7; D may be TRBD2 (6 bases). CDR1 is MNHNS and CDR2 is SASEGT in the germline V gene. The CDR3 loop spans 13 amino acids. Trimming removed 10 bases from V and 1 base from J, with 14 bases in between. CDR3 nucleotides: TGTGCCACCCGAAGCGGGCTTTCCTACGAGCAGTACTTC. As protein: CATRSGLSYEQYF.

The chain couples TRBV19 to TRBJ1-2, with TRBD1 matching 8 bases. V was pared by 0 bases and J by 6 bases, with 3 bases of the junction left unmatched. The CDR3 is 14 residues long. Germline CDR1 and CDR2: LNHDA and SQIVND (reference sequence). This chain's CDR3 is CASSIDQGANGYTF. In DNA, the CDR3 is TGTGCCAGTAGTATAGATCAGGGGGCGAATGGCTACACCTTC.

The chain uses TRBV10-3 and TRBJ2-1; no reliable D call. This CDR3 region has 13 residues. V lost 3 bases and J lost 4, with 7 bases in between. Germline CDR1 and CDR2: ENHRY and SYGVKD. The CDR3 bases are TGTGCCATCAGTGAACAGTCATACAATGAGCAGTTCTTC. Encoded protein: CAISEQSYNEQFF.

For the CDR3, the DNA is TGTGCCAGCAGCGCCAACCCCGGGACAGGGGTGAGCGGCTACACCTTC. Its protein product is CASSANPGTGVSGYTF. J is TRBJ1-2 and V is TRBV9, with 10 nucleotides matching TRBD1. The CDR3 consists of 16 residues. Germline trimming cut 3 bases from V and 8 bases from J; bases unmatched to any gene: 13. Germline V CDR1 and CDR2: SGDLS, YYNGEE.

The chain carries TRBV7-6 and TRBJ2-7; the D gene is possibly TRBD2 (5 bases). CDR3 length equals 14 residues. V was cut by 1 base and J by 4 bases, with 11 bases left in between. CDR1 and CDR2 (germline): SGHVS, FNYEAQ. CDR3 region: CASSLGPGGYEQYF. The DNA for the CDR3 is TGTGCCAGCAGCTTAGGCCCCGGCGGGTACGAGCAGTACTTC.

The chain couples TRBV7-6 to TRBJ2-2, with 8 nucleotides matching TRBD2. Germline assignment: CDR1 SGHVS and CDR2 FNYEAQ. The CDR3 covers 16 residues. J was trimmed by 3 bases and V by 5 bases; bases with no gene match: 8. The DNA of the CDR3 is TGTGCCAGCAGCCCACCAGCGGGGGCGGACACCGGGGAGCTGTTTTTT. It encodes CASSPPAGADTGELFF.

The CDR3 DNA is TGTGCCAGCAGCTACGTGGGGAGCAATCAGCCCCAGCATTTT. Protein: CASSYVGSNQPQHF. The rearrangement joins TRBV14 to TRBJ1-5; no reliable D call. The CDR3 length is 14 residues. Germline V gene sequence: CDR1 SGHDN, CDR2 FVKESK. Trimming shortened V by 5 bases and J by 1 base, and 9 bases separated the two germline ends.